The subject of this entry is one T cell receptor beta chain. Its antigen is unidentified. The data stem from a study of cytomegalovirus exposure and HLA in healthy donors. Across the study: Unique TCRs from HLA-typed donors, 70 million to 100 million of them, were held in an early data release. Study conclusions and caveats: Previous analysis showed most TCR beta V segments were productive about 87% or about 30% of the time.

The trim removed 3 bases at V and 2 bases at J, leaving 6 bases unmatched. Germline CDR1 MDHEN, CDR2 SYDVKM. The CDR3 covers 15 residues. The PCR employed 60 Vbeta primers together with 13 Jbeta primers. Repertoires were generated with immunoSEQ multiplex PCR, while TCRdb's copy carries only in-frame clones and drops some. The sample comprises approximately 82,000 clones, around 76% of which are singletons, and approximately 1.6% rests with the top ten. The source of this sequence is a man aged 35 to 55 in good health and CMV-seronegative. The sequenced sample consisted of PBMCs. This chain joins TRBV28 and TRBJ2-7; 8 bases line up with TRBD2. CDR3 residues: CASSLNGRAAYEQYF. CDR3 bases: TGTGCCAGCAGTTTGAACGGGAGGGCCGCCTACGAGCAGTACTTC.